These 9 T cell receptor beta chains originate from one sample sequenced in a study of cytotoxic CD8 clonotypes in ibrutinib-treated CLL. This table comes from immunoSEQ multiplex PCR, and its TCRdb copy is limited to in-frame clones, with some not included. This repertoire shows approximately 120,000 clones, under 70% found once; its top ten account for 30% to 45%. Sequenced here: PBMCs, sampled after 24 months of ibrutinib treatment. Source of these receptors: a human donor with chronic lymphocytic leukemia.

This clone was counted a single time. The gene calls are TRBV4-3 and TRBJ2-3, with a tentative D call TRBD1 (5 bases). The CDR3 has 13 residues. The germline V and J ends were trimmed by 3 bases and 5 bases, with 9 bases remaining between them. Looked up from germline, CDR1 is LGHNA and CDR2 is YSLEER. The CDR3 loop is CASSQGTGDTQYF. CDR3 nucleotide sequence: TGCGCCAGCAGCCAGGGTACAGGAGATACGCAGTATTTT.

The gene calls are TRBV5-6 and TRBJ2-1; D call uncertain. The CDR3 runs 12 residues. The V end lost 3 bases, the J end lost 9 bases, and 10 bases lay between the germline ends. The germline gives CDR1 SGHDT, CDR2 YYEEEE. CDR3 amino acids: CASSSAVGEQFF. Written as DNA, the CDR3 is TGTGCCAGCAGCTCGGCGGTGGGTGAGCAGTTCTTC.

The V and J genes are TRBV7-9 and TRBJ1-6; a weak D match, TRBD1 (6 bases). Looked up from germline, CDR1 is SEHNR and CDR2 is FQNEAQ (reference sequence). This CDR3 region has 16 residues. V gave up 5 bases and J gave up 4 bases, with 15 bases separating them. This CDR3 is CASSRTGTTYNSPLHF. The CDR3 DNA is TGTGCCAGCAGCCGGACCGGGACAACGTATAATTCACCCCTCCACTTT.

This clone was recorded a few times. This chain links TRBV29-1 with TRBJ2-7; D unclear. Germline loops: CDR1 SQVTM, CDR2 ANQGSEA. The CDR3 is 12 residues long. The V end was cut by 7 bases, the J end by 2 bases, with 12 bases between. The CDR3 DNA reads as TGCAGCGCCAAGACTGAACCCTACGAGCAGTACTTC. Protein sequence: CSAKTEPYEQYF.

The chain carries TRBV5-6 and TRBJ2-1; 9 positions match TRBD2. In germline, CDR1 is SGHDT, CDR2 YYEEEE. With V trimmed by 2 bases and J by 7 bases, 10 bases remained unmatched. This CDR3 spans 16 amino acids. Here the CDR3 reads CASSFLSGGRGNEQFF. In DNA form, the CDR3 reads TGTGCCAGCAGCTTTCTTAGCGGGGGACGTGGTAATGAGCAGTTCTTC.

V and J are TRBV29-1 and TRBJ1-2; weak D call: TRBD1 (6 bases). Germline CDR1 reads SQVTM; CDR2 reads ANQGSEA. This CDR3 region has 14 residues. V was trimmed by 6 bases and J by 3 bases, leaving 17 bases between them. The CDR3 DNA is TGCAGCGTCCGGACAGTTTGGGGCGACTATGGCTACACCTTC. It codes for CSVRTVWGDYGYTF. The full variable domain, with the rest looked up from reference TRBV29-1 and TRBJ1-2, is SAVISQKPSRDICQRGTSLTIQCQVDSQVTMMFWYRQQPGQSLTLIATANQGSEATYESGFVIDKFPISRPNLTFSTLTVSNMSPEDSSIYLCSVRTVWGDYGYTFGSGTRLTVV.

V usage is TRBV25-1 and J usage is TRBJ2-7; D is undetermined. The V and J ends lost 4 bases and 3 bases respectively, with 4 bases between them. From germline, CDR1 is MGHDK and CDR2 SYGVNS. This CDR3 region has 11 residues. The CDR3 protein is CASSGHYEQYF. The CDR3 DNA follows: TGTGCCAGCAGTGGACACTACGAGCAGTACTTC.

This clone has just a few counts. The J gene is TRBJ2-2, the V gene TRBV2; D is unclear. The V and J ends lost 7 bases and 5 bases respectively, with 11 bases between them. Germline lookup yields CDR1 SNHLY and CDR2 FYNNEI. The CDR3 covers 13 residues. The CDR3: CASTSGRTGELFF. CDR3 coding DNA: TGTGCCAGCACCTCTGGTAGAACCGGGGAGCTGTTTTTT.

The chain combines TRBV30 with TRBJ1-6, with a tentative D call TRBD1 (6 bases). Trimming stripped 4 bases from V and 5 bases from J, with 12 bases between. The V gene's germline CDR1 is GTSNPN and CDR2 SVGIG (reference sequence). The CDR3 sequence is 14 residues long. Here the CDR3 reads CAWNRDNHNSPLHF. In nucleotides, the CDR3 is TGTGCCTGGAATCGGGACAACCATAATTCACCCCTCCACTTT.